Listed below are T cell receptor beta chains from one sample, sequenced in a study of T cell responses to AZD1222 COVID-19 vaccine. The repertoire was sequenced with immunoSEQ multiplex PCR; TCRdb's copy has only in-frame clones and lacks some. The sample has about 90,000 clones, more than 75% seen once. Sequencing used peripheral blood, obtained on day 0 of MenACWY control vaccination. The receptor source for this set is an adult in good health. The CDR3 runs from the conserved cysteine through the conserved F or W. A D gene is named only where the DNA matches it firmly. Part of the rows lack a size; the others show once, few, many or a class for expanded clones.

clone_size,d_call,j_call,v_call,cdr3_nt,cdr3_aa
-,TRBD1,TRBJ1-2,TRBV2,TGTGCCAGCAGCCAAGGGGGCAACTCCTACACCTTC,CASSQGGNSYTF
-,-,TRBJ1-2,TRBV1,TGCACCAGCAGCCCGGACAGATTCCATGGCTACACCTTC,CTSSPDRFHGYTF
-,-,TRBJ1-1,TRBV6-5,TGTGCCAGCAGGCCCGGTGGCACCAACACTGAAGCTTTCTTT,CASRPGGTNTEAFF
-,-,TRBJ2-1,TRBV6-5,TGTGCCAGCATCACCGGCAGTTCCTACAATGAGCAGTTCTTC,CASITGSSYNEQFF
-,TRBD2,TRBJ2-2,TRBV29-1,TGCAGCGCCCGGGGACTAGCGGGAGGGTTGAACACCGGGGAGCTGTTTTTT,CSARGLAGGLNTGELFF
-,-,TRBJ2-2,TRBV6-2/TRBV6-3,TGTGCCAGCAGCCCCCCTAGGGCCAGGGCCGGGGAGCTGTTTTTT,CASSPPRARAGELFF
-,-,TRBJ2-1,TRBV12-3/TRBV12-4,TGTGCCAGCAGTTTAGGGGGGCAGGAGCAGTTCTTC,CASSLGGQEQFF
-,TRBD1,TRBJ1-1,TRBV27,TGTGCCAGCAGTCAGAGGACAGGGAACACTGAAGCTTTCTTT,CASSQRTGNTEAFF
-,TRBD2,TRBJ2-3,TRBV28,TGTGCCAGCAGCCTTGGGCTAGCGGGGATTGCGCAGTATTTT,CASSLGLAGIAQYF
-,-,TRBJ2-2,TRBV6-2/TRBV6-3,TGTGCCAGCAGTGGGAGGGACACCTTCACCGGGGAGCTGTTTTTT,CASSGRDTFTGELFF
-,-,TRBJ2-3,TRBV9,TGTGCCAGCAGCGTAGAGACCAGCACAGATACGCAGTATTTT,CASSVETSTDTQYF
-,-,TRBJ2-5,TRBV27,TGTGCCAGCAGCAGCCTCGGGCAAGAGACCCAGTACTTC,CASSSLGQETQYF
-,-,TRBJ1-6,TRBV18,TGTGCCAGCTCACCACCACAGGGTGGTTCACCCCTCCACTTT,CASSPPQGGSPLHF
-,TRBD1,TRBJ1-2,TRBV18,TGTGCCAGCTCACCCGGGACAGAAATTAACTATGGCTACACCTTC,CASSPGTEINYGYTF
once,-,TRBJ1-1,TRBV28,TGTGCCAGCAGTCGGGCGGAGAACACTGAAGCTTTCTTT,CASSRAENTEAFF
-,-,TRBJ1-5,TRBV24-1,TGTGCCACCCCGGACAGAGTGACGAATCAGCCCCAGCATTTT,CATPDRVTNQPQHF
-,TRBD1,TRBJ1-5,TRBV19,TGTGCCAGTAGTAGGACAGGGGATCAGCCCCAGCATTTT,CASSRTGDQPQHF
-,-,TRBJ1-5,TRBV28,TGTGCCAGCAGTTTCCCCTCGCCAGGGGTAGGACAGCCCCAGCATTTT,CASSFPSPGVGQPQHF
-,-,TRBJ1-2,TRBV29-1,TGCAGCGTTGTATCGGGGCTCTGGGGCTACACCTTC,CSVVSGLWGYTF
-,TRBD2,TRBJ2-3,TRBV29-1,TGCAGCGTTGAAGGTAGCGGGGCTAGCACAGATACGCAGTATTTT,CSVEGSGASTDTQYF
-,TRBD2,TRBJ2-7,TRBV5-5,TGTGCCAGCAGCGTGGTGGGAGGGAACTCCTACGAGCAGTACTTC,CASSVVGGNSYEQYF
-,-,TRBJ2-5,TRBV6-2/TRBV6-3,TGTGCCAGCAGTGTGGACTTCCAAGAGACCCAGTACTTC,CASSVDFQETQYF
-,-,TRBJ1-4,TRBV18,TGTGCCAGCTCACCACTTGCCACGGAAAAACTGTTTTTT,CASSPLATEKLFF
-,-,TRBJ1-5,TRBV3-1/TRBV3-2,TGTGCCAGCAGCCGAACACTGCGTCAGCCCCAGCATTTT,CASSRTLRQPQHF
-,TRBD1,TRBJ2-3,TRBV4-2,TGTGCCAGCGGGGAGGCCGGGACAGGGATTCATACGCAGTATTTT,CASGEAGTGIHTQYF
-,-,TRBJ2-2,TRBV11-2,TGTGCCAGCAGGTCCTACAGGACTTCGACCGGGGAGCTGTTTTTT,CASRSYRTSTGELFF
few,-,TRBJ1-2,TRBV11-2,TGTGCCAGCAGCGCCACAGGGATTGGCTACACCTTC,CASSATGIGYTF
-,-,TRBJ2-2,TRBV5-1,TGCGCCAGCAGCCTGTCGACAGCGAACACCGGGGAGCTGTTTTTT,CASSLSTANTGELFF
-,TRBD1,TRBJ1-4,TRBV15,TGTGCCACCAGCAGAGACGGGACAGATAATGAAAAACTGTTTTTT,CATSRDGTDNEKLFF
-,TRBD1,TRBJ2-3,TRBV10-3,TGTGCCATCAGTGAAGGGACAGGGTATGGCACAGATACGCAGTATTTT,CAISEGTGYGTDTQYF
-,-,TRBJ1-6,TRBV5-4,TGTGCCAGCAGCTGGAGTAGAGGGGGATCACCCCTCCACTTT,CASSWSRGGSPLHF
-,TRBD2,TRBJ2-5,TRBV7-8,TGTGCCAGCAGCTTACCGGGGGGGGCCCAAGAGACCCAGTACTTC,CASSLPGGAQETQYF
-,-,TRBJ2-1,TRBV28,TGTGCCAGCCTATCCTACAATGAGCAGTTCTTC,CASLSYNEQFF
-,-,TRBJ2-3,TRBV9,TGTGCCAGCAGCCCCCAGACTTTTAGCACAGATACGCAGTATTTT,CASSPQTFSTDTQYF
-,-,TRBJ1-2,TRBV7-3,TGTGCCAGCAGCCCCACAGGGTTTGGGGACTATGGCTACACCTTC,CASSPTGFGDYGYTF
-,TRBD1,TRBJ1-3,TRBV12-3/TRBV12-4,TGTGCCAGCAGTCCCGGGACAGGGAACACCATATATTTT,CASSPGTGNTIYF
-,-,TRBJ1-2,TRBV10-3,TGTGCCATCAGTGAGTCAATTCACAGTAACCCCATCCTCTATGGCTACACCTTC,CAISESIHSNPILYGYTF
-,-,TRBJ1-5,TRBV19,TGTGCCAGTAGTATAGGGACACACCATAGCAATCAGCCCCAGCATTTT,CASSIGTHHSNQPQHF
-,-,TRBJ2-3,TRBV5-1,TGCGCCAGCAGCCCCACAGGGTTGAGCACAGATACGCAGTATTTT,CASSPTGLSTDTQYF
-,-,TRBJ2-7,TRBV2,TGTGCCAGCACACGGGAATCCTACGAGCAGTACTTC,CASTRESYEQYF
-,TRBD1,TRBJ1-6,TRBV5-8,TGTGCCAGTAAGGACAGGGGGATCAGGAATTCACCCCTCCACTTT,CASKDRGIRNSPLHF
-,TRBD2,TRBJ2-1,TRBV4-2,TGTGCCAGCAGCCTCTGGGGGGGGAATGAGCAGTTCTTC,CASSLWGGNEQFF
once,TRBD1,TRBJ1-3,TRBV7-9,TGTGCCAGCAGCTTAGTAATAGGCACAGGGGAAGGAAACACCATATATTTT,CASSLVIGTGEGNTIYF
-,-,TRBJ1-3,TRBV10-3,TGTGCCGCCCAGGTGCAGTCTGGAAACACCATATATTTT,CAAQVQSGNTIYF
-,TRBD2,TRBJ2-3,TRBV4-2,TGTGCCAGCAGCCAAAAACTAGCGGGGGGTCGCACAGATACGCAGTATTTT,CASSQKLAGGRTDTQYF
-,-,TRBJ1-1,TRBV12-3/TRBV12-4,TGTGCCAGCAGCACCGGCCACAGGACTGAAGCTTTCTTT,CASSTGHRTEAFF